These 10 T cell receptor beta chains were sequenced from one sample in a study of cytomegalovirus exposure and HLA in healthy donors (dated by TCRdb to the late 2010s). The library relied on the immunoSEQ multiplex PCR assay. The table comes from immuneACCESS by way of TCRdb, which keeps in-frame sequences with V and J called. Part of the clones is missing from these tables; in studies checked, under half for an unresolved V gene and the rest for unknown reasons. Here the sample has about 300,000 clones; over 75% occur a single time. The top ten constitute approximately 0.95% of the sample. The sequenced sample was PBMCs. Source of these receptors: a woman between 18 and 29 years old in good health and CMV-seronegative.

The CDR3 protein is CASSLFLGQGYEQYF. CDR3 coding DNA: TGTGCCAGCAGTTTATTCCTCGGACAGGGATACGAGCAGTACTTC. The chain recombines TRBV28 with TRBJ2-7, with 8 bases matching TRBD1. The CDR3 sequence is 15 residues long. Looked up from germline, CDR1 is MDHEN and CDR2 is SYDVKM. J lost 4 bases, V lost 1 base, and 6 bases had no gene match.

The chain uses TRBV9 and TRBJ2-1, with 11 bases that match TRBD2. V was pared by 6 bases and J by 5 bases, with 4 bases of the junction left unmatched. The germline CDR1 and CDR2 sequences are SGDLS and YYNGEE. The CDR3 is 14 residues long. The CDR3 sequence is CASNLAGGNNEQFF. In DNA form, the CDR3 reads TGTGCCAGCAACCTAGCGGGAGGTAACAATGAGCAGTTCTTC.

The gene calls are TRBV28 and TRBJ2-7; 10 bases are a match to TRBD2. Germline V gene lookup returns CDR1 MDHEN and CDR2 SYDVKM. Unmatched junction bases numbered 3, after V lost 6 bases and J lost 4 bases. This CDR3 contains 13 residues. In DNA, the CDR3 is TGTGCCAGCAGACTAGCGGGGATGTACGAGCAGTACTTC. Translation gives CASRLAGMYEQYF.

This rearrangement joins TRBV29-1 to TRBJ1-2; TRBD1 matches at 7 bases. The CDR3 length is 15 residues. The germline gives CDR1 SQVTM, CDR2 ANQGSEA. Unmatched junction bases numbered 5, after V lost 0 bases and J lost 1 base. CDR3 DNA: TGCAGCGTTGAAGACTGGGACAGAAATAACTATGGCTACACCTTC. Protein sequence: CSVEDWDRNNYGYTF.

In this sample, this clone turned up a few times. The rearrangement joins TRBV7-6 to TRBJ1-2; tentatively, D is TRBD1 (6 bases). Per the germline V gene, CDR1 is SGHVS and CDR2 is FNYEAQ. The V end was cut by 6 bases, the J end by 10 bases, with 12 bases between. The CDR3 totals 11 residues. CDR3 region: CASSLQGLYTF. The CDR3 DNA is TGTGCCAGCAGTTTACAGGGCCTCTACACCTTC.

The CDR3 DNA reads as TGCAGCGTTACCAACAGCGGGGGCACCCACAATGAGCAGTTCTTC. The encoded protein is CSVTNSGGTHNEQFF. The J gene is TRBJ2-1, the V gene TRBV29-1; 8 bases map to TRBD2. Unmatched junction bases numbered 11, after V lost 5 bases and J lost 5 bases. Germline assignment: CDR1 SQVTM and CDR2 ANQGSEA. The CDR3 loop spans 15 amino acids.

This rearrangement joins TRBV19 to TRBJ2-5; 8 nucleotides line up with TRBD2. Germline lookup yields CDR1 LNHDA and CDR2 SQIVND (reference sequence). The CDR3 length is 15 residues. V shed 4 bases, J shed 2 bases, and the junction held 6 bases outside the gene matches. CDR3 coding DNA: TGTGCCAGTAGTACAGTAGCGGGACCGCAAGAGACCCAGTACTTC. Translated: CASSTVAGPQETQYF.

The V call is TRBV13, the J call TRBJ2-5; D unclear. CDR1 is PRHDT and CDR2 is FYEKMQ in the germline V gene (reference sequence). The V end was cut by 1 base, the J end by 5 bases, with 8 bases between. CDR3 size: 13 residues. The chain's CDR3 is CASSLAARETQYF. CDR3 sequence (DNA): TGTGCCAGCAGCTTAGCTGCCCGGGAGACCCAGTACTTC.

The genes are TRBV5-1 and TRBJ1-2; no clear D. V was trimmed by 0 bases and J by 8 bases, leaving 14 bases between them. The CDR3 extends over 14 amino acids. Germline values: CDR1 SGHRS, CDR2 YFSETQ. In nucleotides, the CDR3 is TGCGCCAGCAGCTTGGCCGGAGCTTCATTCGGCTACACCTTC. It is translated as CASSLAGASFGYTF.

This chain links TRBV6-5 with TRBJ1-2; D is perhaps TRBD1 (6 bases). Germline-derived CDR1 and CDR2 are MNHEY and SVGAGI. V was trimmed by 6 bases and J by 4 bases, leaving 9 bases between them. This CDR3 spans 12 amino acids. In nucleotides, the CDR3 is TGTGCCAGCAGGGACAGTGTCTATGGCTACACCTTC. Translated: CASRDSVYGYTF.